This TCR beta chain was sequenced in a study of T-cell memory formation after mild COVID-19. Study as a whole: Across donors, TCR clusters were largely donor specific. Broader study findings: Among contracting clones, CD4+ were mainly CM/EM and CD8+ enriched in EMRA. Balance between CD4 and CD8 was seen in clones contracting day 15 to 85, and a CD4+ lean was seen in later expanders.

Germline CDR1 is SNHLY and CDR2 is FYNNEI. V shed 4 bases and J 4 bases; nucleotides not matched to a gene: 4. The CDR3 sequence is 14 residues long. The authors produced TCR alpha and TCR beta cDNA libraries with sample barcodes and UMIs by 5'RACE using constant-segment primers. Each CDR3 protein is one row after TCRdb ran MiXCR on the 5' RACE reads. In the table there are roughly 300,000 distinct CDR3 sequences, 8% to 10% of which are singletons. This clonotype was recorded at least ten times. Its antigen is not identified. The source material was PBMCs or a T cell subset sorted from them (not recorded which). The receptor comes from a man younger than 35 who had mild COVID-19 (a few samples of this study predate the infection). Cell type and time point are not known. J is TRBJ1-5 and V is TRBV2, with 7 bases lining up with TRBD1. The CDR3: CASSGGTENQPQHF. CDR3 nucleotides: TGTGCCAGCAGTGGGGGGACAGAGAATCAGCCCCAGCATTTT.